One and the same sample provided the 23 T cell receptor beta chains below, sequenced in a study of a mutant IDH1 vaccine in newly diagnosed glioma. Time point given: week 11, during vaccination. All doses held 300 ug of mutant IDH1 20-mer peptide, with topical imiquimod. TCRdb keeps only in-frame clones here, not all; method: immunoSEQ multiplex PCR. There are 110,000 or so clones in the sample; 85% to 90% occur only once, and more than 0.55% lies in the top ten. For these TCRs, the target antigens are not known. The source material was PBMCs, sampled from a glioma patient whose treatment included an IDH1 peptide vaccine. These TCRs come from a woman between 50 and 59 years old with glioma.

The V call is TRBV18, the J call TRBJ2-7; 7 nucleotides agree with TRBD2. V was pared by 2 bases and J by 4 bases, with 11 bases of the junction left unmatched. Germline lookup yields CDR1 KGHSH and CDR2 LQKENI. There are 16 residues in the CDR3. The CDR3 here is CASSPSSGRSRYEQYF. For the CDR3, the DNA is TGTGCCAGCTCACCAAGTAGCGGGCGCTCGCGGTACGAGCAGTACTTC.

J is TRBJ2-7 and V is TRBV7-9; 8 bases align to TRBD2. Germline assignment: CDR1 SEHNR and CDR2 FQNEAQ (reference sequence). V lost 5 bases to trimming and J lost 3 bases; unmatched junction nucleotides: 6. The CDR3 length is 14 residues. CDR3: CASSPTAGGYEQYF. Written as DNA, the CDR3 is TGTGCCAGCAGCCCGACCGCGGGGGGCTACGAGCAGTACTTC.

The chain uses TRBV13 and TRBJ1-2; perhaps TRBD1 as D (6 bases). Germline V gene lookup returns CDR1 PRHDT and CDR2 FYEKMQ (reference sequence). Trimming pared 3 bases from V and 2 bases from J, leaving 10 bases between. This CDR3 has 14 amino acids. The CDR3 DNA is TGTGCCAGCAGCTTCCGGACAGCCAACTATGGCTACACCTTC. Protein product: CASSFRTANYGYTF.

CDR3 coding DNA: TGCGCCAGCAGCGGACTAGCGGGAGGGCACGTCGGGACCGGGGAGCTGTTTTTT. Residues: CASSGLAGGHVGTGELFF. J is TRBJ2-2 and V is TRBV10-1, with TRBD2 matching over 15 bases. Unmatched junction bases numbered 10, after V lost 6 bases and J lost 5 bases. This CDR3 is built from 18 residues. Germline lookup yields CDR1 WNHNN and CDR2 SYGVQD (reference sequence).

The CDR3 nucleotides read TGTGCCAGCAGACCAGACAGCTCCTCTGGAAACACCATATATTTT. It is translated as CASRPDSSSGNTIYF. This chain links TRBV28 with TRBJ1-3; a possible D gene is TRBD1 (5 bases). This CDR3 has 15 amino acids. Germline V gene lookup returns CDR1 MDHEN and CDR2 SYDVKM. V shed 6 bases and J shed 0 bases, with 12 bases lying between them.

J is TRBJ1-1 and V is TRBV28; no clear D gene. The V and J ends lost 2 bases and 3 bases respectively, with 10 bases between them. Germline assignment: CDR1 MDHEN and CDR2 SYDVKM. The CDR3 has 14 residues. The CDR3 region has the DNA TGTGCCAGCAGTTTAGGGGAATGGGACACTGAAGCTTTCTTT. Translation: CASSLGEWDTEAFF. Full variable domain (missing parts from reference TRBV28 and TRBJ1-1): DVKVTQSSRYLVKRTGEKVFLECVQDMDHENMFWYRQDPGLGLRLIYFSYDVKMKEKGDIPEGYSVSREKKERFSLILESASTNQTSMYLCASSLGEWDTEAFFGQGTRLTVV.

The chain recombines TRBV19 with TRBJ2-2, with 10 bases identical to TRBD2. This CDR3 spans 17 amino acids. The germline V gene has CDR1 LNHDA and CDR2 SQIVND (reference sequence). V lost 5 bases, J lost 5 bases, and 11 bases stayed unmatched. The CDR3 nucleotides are TGTGCCAGTAGTCCTCCGAGCGGGAGGGTTGGGACCGGGGAGCTGTTTTTT. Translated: CASSPPSGRVGTGELFF.

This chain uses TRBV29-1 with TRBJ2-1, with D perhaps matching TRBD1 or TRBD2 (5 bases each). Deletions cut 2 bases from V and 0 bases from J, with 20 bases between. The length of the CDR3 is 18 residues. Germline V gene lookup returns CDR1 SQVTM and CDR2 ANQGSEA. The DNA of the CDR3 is TGCAGCGTTGAAATGAGGGCAGGGCGGGCTAACTCCTACAATGAGCAGTTCTTC. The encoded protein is CSVEMRAGRANSYNEQFF.

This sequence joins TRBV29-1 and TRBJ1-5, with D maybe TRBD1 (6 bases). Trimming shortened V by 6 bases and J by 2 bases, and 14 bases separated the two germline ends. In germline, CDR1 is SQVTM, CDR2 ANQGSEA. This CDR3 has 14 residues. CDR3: CSVGEGVGNQPQHF. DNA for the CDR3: TGCAGCGTGGGGGAGGGGGTGGGCAATCAGCCCCAGCATTTT.

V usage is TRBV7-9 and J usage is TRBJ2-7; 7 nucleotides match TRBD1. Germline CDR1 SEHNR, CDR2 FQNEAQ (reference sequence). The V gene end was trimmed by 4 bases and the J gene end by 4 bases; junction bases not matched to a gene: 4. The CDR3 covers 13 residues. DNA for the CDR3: TGTGCCAGCAGCTCCGACAGGGAATACGAGCAGTACTTC. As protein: CASSSDREYEQYF. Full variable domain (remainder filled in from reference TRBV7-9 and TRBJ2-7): DTGVSQNPRHKITKRGQNVTFRCDPISEHNRLYWYRQTLGQGPEFLTYFQNEAQLEKSRLLSDRFSAERPKGSFSTLEIQRTEQGDSAMYLCASSSDREYEQYFGPGTRLTVT.

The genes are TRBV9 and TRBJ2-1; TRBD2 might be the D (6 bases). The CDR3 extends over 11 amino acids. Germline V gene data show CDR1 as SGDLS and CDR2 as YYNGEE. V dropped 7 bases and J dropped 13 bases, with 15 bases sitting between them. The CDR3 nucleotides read TGTGCCAGCGGTGAGCGGGTTAGTCAGTTCTTC. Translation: CASGERVSQFF.

The chain's CDR3 is CASSSRAGEKLFF. The CDR3 DNA sequence: TGTGCCAGCAGCAGTCGGGCTGGCGAAAAACTGTTTTTT. The chain links TRBV7-2 to TRBJ1-4; no clear D. V was cut by 5 bases and J by 8 bases, with 12 bases left in between. In germline, CDR1 is SGHTA, CDR2 FQGNSA. This CDR3 is built from 13 residues.

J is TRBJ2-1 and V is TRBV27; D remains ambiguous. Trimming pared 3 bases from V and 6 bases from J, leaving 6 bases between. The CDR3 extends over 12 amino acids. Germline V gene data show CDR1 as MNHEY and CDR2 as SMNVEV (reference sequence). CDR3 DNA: TGTGCCAGCAGTTTCCCCGGCAATGAGCAGTTCTTC. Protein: CASSFPGNEQFF.

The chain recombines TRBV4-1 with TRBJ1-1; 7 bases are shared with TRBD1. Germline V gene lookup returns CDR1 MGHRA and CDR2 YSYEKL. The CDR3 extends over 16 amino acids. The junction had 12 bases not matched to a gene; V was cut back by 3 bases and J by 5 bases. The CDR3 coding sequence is TGCGCCAGCAGCCAGGCCCAGGGGGGGTGGGGGACTGAAGCTTTCTTT. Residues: CASSQAQGGWGTEAFF.

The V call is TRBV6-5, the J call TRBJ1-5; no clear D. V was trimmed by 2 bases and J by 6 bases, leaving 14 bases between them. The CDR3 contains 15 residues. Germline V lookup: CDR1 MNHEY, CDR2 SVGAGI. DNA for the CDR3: TGTGCCAGCAGTTACCGACCGGGAGCGGGTCAGCCCCAGCATTTT. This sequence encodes CASSYRPGAGQPQHF.

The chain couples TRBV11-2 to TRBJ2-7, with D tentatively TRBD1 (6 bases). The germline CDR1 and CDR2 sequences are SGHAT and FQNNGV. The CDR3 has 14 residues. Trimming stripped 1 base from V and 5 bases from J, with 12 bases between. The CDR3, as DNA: TGTGCCAGCAGCTTAGCATACAGGGTCAACGAGCAGTACTTC. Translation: CASSLAYRVNEQYF.

The CDR3 loop is CASSVGAYEQYF. The CDR3 nucleotides are TGTGCCAGCAGTGTCGGGGCATACGAGCAGTACTTC. This chain links TRBV6-1 with TRBJ2-7; D assignment may be TRBD1 or TRBD2 (5 bases each). CDR1 MNHNS and CDR2 SASEGT come from the germline V gene. This CDR3 is 12 amino acids long. V was shortened by 4 bases and J by 4 bases, with 8 bases between the two germline ends.

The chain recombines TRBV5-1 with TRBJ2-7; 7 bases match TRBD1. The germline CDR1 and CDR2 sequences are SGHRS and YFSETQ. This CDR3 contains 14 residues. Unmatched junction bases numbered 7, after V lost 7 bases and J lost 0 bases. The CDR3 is CASRGQISSYEQYF. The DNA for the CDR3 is TGCGCCAGCCGGGGACAGATCAGCTCCTACGAGCAGTACTTC.

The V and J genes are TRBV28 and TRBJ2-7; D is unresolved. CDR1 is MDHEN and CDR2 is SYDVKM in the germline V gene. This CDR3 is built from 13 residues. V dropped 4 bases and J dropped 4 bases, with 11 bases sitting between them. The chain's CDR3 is CASSSWTGYEQYF. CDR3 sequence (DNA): TGTGCCAGCAGTTCCTGGACCGGATACGAGCAGTACTTC.

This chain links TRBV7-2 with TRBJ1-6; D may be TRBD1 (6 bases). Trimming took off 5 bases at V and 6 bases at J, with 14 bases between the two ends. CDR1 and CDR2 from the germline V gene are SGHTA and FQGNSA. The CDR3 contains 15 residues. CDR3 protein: CASSRFQGINSPLHF. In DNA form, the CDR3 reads TGTGCCAGCAGCCGATTCCAGGGGATTAATTCACCCCTCCACTTT.

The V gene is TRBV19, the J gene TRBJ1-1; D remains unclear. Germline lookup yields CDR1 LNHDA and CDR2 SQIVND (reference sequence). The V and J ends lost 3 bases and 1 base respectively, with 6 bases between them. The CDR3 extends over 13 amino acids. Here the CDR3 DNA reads TGTGCCAGTAGTATTGGCAGGAACACTGAAGCTTTCTTT. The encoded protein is CASSIGRNTEAFF.

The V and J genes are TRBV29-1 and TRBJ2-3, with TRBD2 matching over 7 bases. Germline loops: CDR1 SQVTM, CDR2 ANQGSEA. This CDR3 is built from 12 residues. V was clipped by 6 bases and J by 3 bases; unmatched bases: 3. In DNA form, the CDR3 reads TGCAGCGTGGGAGGGCAAACAGATACGCAGTATTTT. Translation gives CSVGGQTDTQYF.

The CDR3 is CASSSLAGGSYEQYF. Written as DNA, the CDR3 is TGTGCCAGCAGCTCTCTAGCGGGAGGGTCCTACGAGCAGTACTTC. The chain combines TRBV7-2 with TRBJ2-7; 12 bases agree with TRBD2. Germline V CDR1 and CDR2: SGHTA, FQGNSA. The CDR3 extends over 15 amino acids. Unmatched junction bases numbered 2, after V lost 4 bases and J lost 1 base. Supplemented by reference TRBV7-2 and TRBJ2-7, the full variable domain reads GAGVSQSPSNKVTEKGKDVELRCDPISGHTALYWYRQSLGQGLEFLIYFQGNSAPDKSGLPSDRFSAERTGGSVSTLTIQRTQQEDSAVYLCASSSLAGGSYEQYFGPGTRLTVT.